The 7 T cell receptor beta chains given below trace back to one sample, sequenced in a study of CD8 T cells in ankylosing spondylitis (dated by TCRdb to between 2016 and 2019). Library prep was done by 5' RACE. Reads for this sample came from an Illumina HiSeq 2500. The raw public reads went through TCRdb reprocessing: fastp at Q25, MiXCR clone calling, in-frame beta chains kept. Rows are combined by CDR3 protein, so each entry shows the most common genes and DNA. The sample profile shows 150,000 to 200,000 distinct CDR3 sequences; 10% to 15% of them were found once. The ten largest make up approximately 11% of the sample. The sequenced sample consisted of blood, either unsorted or a sorted T cell fraction (not recorded which). These receptor sequences come from a female donor with ankylosing spondylitis or in good health (not recorded which).

This clonotype has ten or more counts. V and J are TRBV10-3 and TRBJ2-7; D is perhaps TRBD1 (5 bases). With 2 bases removed from V and 2 bases from J, the gap between germline ends came to 10 bases. This CDR3 has 14 residues. Germline CDR1 reads ENHRY; CDR2 reads SYGVKD. CDR3 sequence reads: CAISEETAPYEQYF. CDR3 nucleotides: TGTGCCATCAGTGAGGAGACAGCGCCCTACGAGCAGTACTTC.

The chain combines TRBV23-1 with TRBJ1-5, with unresolved D. TRBV23-1 is classed as an ORF, of uncertain function. Trimming removed 3 bases from V and 7 bases from J, with 22 bases in between. The CDR3 is 17 amino acids. DNA of the CDR3: TGCGCCAGCAGTCATAACCCCCCGACGGAGACGGGACAGCCCCAGCATTTT. Protein: CASSHNPPTETGQPQHF.

This clonotype was seen many times. The genes are TRBV7-2 and TRBJ2-1; no definite D call. Germline V gene data show CDR1 as SGHTA and CDR2 as FQGNSA. The CDR3 runs 15 residues. Trimming left V 1 base short and J 0 bases short, with 7 bases between. CDR3 region: CASSLDPSSYNEQFF. In DNA form, the CDR3 reads TGTGCCAGCAGCTTAGACCCAAGCTCCTACAATGAGCAGTTCTTC.

Notes on this clonotype: An end of the junction differs from the germline gene, which may be a read error. The genes are TRBV27 and TRBJ1-1, with 9 bases that match TRBD1. The CDR3 has 14 amino acids. CDR1 and CDR2 (germline): MNHEY, SMNVEV (reference sequence). The CDR3 sequence is CASRQQGANTEAFF. CDR3 coding DNA: TGTGCCAGCAGGCAACAGGGGGCTAACACTGAAGCCTTCTTT.

This clonotype has more than one count but fewer than ten. J is TRBJ2-1 and V is TRBV7-3; 10 bases map to TRBD2. CDR1 is SGHTA and CDR2 is FQGTGA in the germline V gene. The CDR3 extends over 17 amino acids. V was clipped by 2 bases and J by 10 bases; unmatched bases: 14. This chain's CDR3 is CASSLLLDSGRTGEQFF. For the CDR3, the DNA is TGTGCCAGCAGCTTATTGTTGGATAGCGGGAGGACCGGGGAGCAGTTCTTC.

This clonotype was seen a handful of times. V gene TRBV6-1 combines with J gene TRBJ2-2, with TRBD1 matching 8 bases. Germline loops: CDR1 MNHNS, CDR2 SASEGT. The V gene end was trimmed by 7 bases and the J gene end by 1 base; junction bases not matched to a gene: 8. This CDR3 comprises 16 residues. In nucleotides, the CDR3 is TGTGCCAGCAAGGACAGGGCAGTAGGGAACACCGGGGAGCTGTTTTTT. Residues: CASKDRAVGNTGELFF.

A word on this clonotype: A much bigger clone sits one base away, suggesting this may be a read error. The chain couples TRBV7-2 to TRBJ2-5; 7 bases agree with TRBD1. This CDR3 comprises 13 residues. Germline V gives CDR1 SGHTA, CDR2 FQGNSA. The CDR3 region has the DNA TGTGCCGGCAGCAGAGGGGGCGGGGAGACCCAGTACTTC. Translation: CAGSRGGGETQYF.